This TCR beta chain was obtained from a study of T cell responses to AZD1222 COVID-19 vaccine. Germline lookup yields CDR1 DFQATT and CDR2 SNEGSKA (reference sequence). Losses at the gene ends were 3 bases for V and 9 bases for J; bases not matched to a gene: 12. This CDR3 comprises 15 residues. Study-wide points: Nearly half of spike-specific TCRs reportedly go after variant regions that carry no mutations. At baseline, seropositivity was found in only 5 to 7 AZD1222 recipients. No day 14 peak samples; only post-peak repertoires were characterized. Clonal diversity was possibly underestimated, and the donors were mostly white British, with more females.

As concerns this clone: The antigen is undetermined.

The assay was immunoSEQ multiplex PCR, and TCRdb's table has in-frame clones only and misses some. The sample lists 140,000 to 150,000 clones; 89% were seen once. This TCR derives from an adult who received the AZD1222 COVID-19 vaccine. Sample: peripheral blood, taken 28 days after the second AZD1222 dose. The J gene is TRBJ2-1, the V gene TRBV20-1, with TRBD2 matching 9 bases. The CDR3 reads CSASEREARGVEQFF. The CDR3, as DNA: TGCAGTGCTAGTGAGCGGGAGGCCCGTGGGGTTGAGCAGTTCTTC.